The 24 T cell receptor beta chains given below trace back to one sample, sequenced in a study of spatial heterogeneity in lung cancer. Study-level points and caveats: Counts that tracked tumor mutation counts were those of expanded intratumoral alpha and beta TCRs.

These receptors' antigens are unknown. Time point: sample taken at primary tumor resection. One entry per CDR3 protein, called by TCRdb with MiXCR from the 5' RACE reads. The sample includes about 3,600 distinct CDR3 sequences, about 5.3% of them seen just once. The sequenced sample was lung tumor tissue, obtained at surgery. All receptors come from a female donor with early-stage non-small cell lung cancer.

By sample share, this clonotype is medium-sized. The genes are TRBV13 and TRBJ2-5; perhaps TRBD2 as D (6 bases). The CDR3 length is 14 residues. The ends were cut back, 0 bases at V and 5 bases at J, with 10 bases in the middle. The germline CDR1 and CDR2 sequences are PRHDT and FYEKMQ (reference sequence). CDR3 protein: CASSLGTSRETQYF. Written as DNA, the CDR3 is TGTGCCAGCAGCTTAGGTACTAGCCGGGAGACCCAGTACTTC. Drawing the rest from reference TRBV13 and TRBJ2-5, the complete variable domain is AAGVIQSPRHLIKEKRETATLKCYPIPRHDTVYWYQQGPGQDPQFLISFYEKMQSDKGSIPDRFSAQQFSDYHSELNMSSLELGDSALYFCASSLGTSRETQYFGPGTRLLVL.

This clonotype was seen repeatedly, ten times or more. The chain uses TRBV2 and TRBJ2-3, with D perhaps TRBD2 (6 bases). Trimming took 6 bases from V and 0 from J, leaving 16 bases between them. CDR3 size: 16 residues. Per germline, CDR1 SNHLY and CDR2 FYNNEI. CDR3 amino acids: CASRGLGLASTDTQYF. DNA for the CDR3: TGTGCCAGCAGGGGACTGGGACTCGCTAGCACAGATACGCAGTATTTT.

In its sample, this clonotype ranks as medium-sized. The rearrangement links TRBV2 to TRBJ1-2; D might be TRBD1 (6 bases). Germline V gene sequence: CDR1 SNHLY, CDR2 FYNNEI. V was pared by 7 bases and J by 5 bases, with 17 bases between. CDR3 length equals 14 residues. CDR3 loop: CASTPQGIGYGYTF. The DNA of the CDR3 is TGTGCCAGCACTCCACAGGGTATTGGGTATGGCTACACCTTC.

By proportion, this clonotype is medium-sized. The V and J genes are TRBV24-1 and TRBJ2-4; no firm D call. The germline V and J ends were trimmed by 7 bases and 0 bases, with 21 bases remaining between them. The CDR3 is 18 amino acids. The germline V gene has CDR1 KGHDR and CDR2 SFDVKD. The CDR3 DNA sequence: TGTGCCACCAGAATCATCCTACACCCCGTGCTAGCCAAAAACATTCAGTACTTC. Amino acids: CATRIILHPVLAKNIQYF.

This clonotype was detected ten times or more. The rearrangement joins TRBV28 to TRBJ1-2; tentative D call: TRBD1 (6 bases). The V gene's germline CDR1 is MDHEN and CDR2 SYDVKM. The germline V and J ends were trimmed by 5 bases and 6 bases, with 25 bases remaining between them. The CDR3 has 17 amino acids. The DNA for the CDR3 is TGTGCCAGCAGTGGGGCTGCAGGGGCCGACGAGGCGGATGGCTACACCTTC. This translates into CASSGAAGADEADGYTF.

This clonotype was seen ten or more times. V usage is TRBV29-1 and J usage is TRBJ1-2; D is ambiguous. V shed 0 bases and J shed 3 bases, with 8 bases lying between them. CDR3 size: 13 residues. Per germline, CDR1 SQVTM and CDR2 ANQGSEA. DNA for the CDR3: TGCAGCGTTGAAGACTTCACCCACTATGGCTACACCTTC. It yields the protein CSVEDFTHYGYTF.

By sample fraction, this clonotype is medium-sized. This rearrangement joins TRBV30 to TRBJ2-5; TRBD2 matches 10 bases. Trimming at V came to 0 bases and at J to 3 bases, leaving 19 bases not matched to a gene. The CDR3 extends over 20 amino acids. The germline V gene encodes CDR1 GTSNPN and CDR2 SVGIG (reference sequence). The CDR3 loop reads CAWSVWEAGGPSVVEETQYF. Here the CDR3 DNA reads TGTGCCTGGAGTGTGTGGGAAGCGGGGGGGCCGAGTGTTGTGGAAGAGACCCAGTACTTC.

This clonotype was counted ten times or more. V is TRBV7-2 and J is TRBJ2-1; D is unclear. Germline V lookup: CDR1 SGHTA, CDR2 FQGNSA. V shed 3 bases and J shed 8 bases, with 5 bases lying between them. The CDR3 has 11 amino acids. The CDR3 spells CASSFFDEQFF. The DNA for the CDR3 is TGTGCCAGCAGCTTTTTCGATGAGCAGTTCTTC.

The chain links TRBV20-1 to TRBJ2-7, with unresolved D. Per the germline V gene, CDR1 is DFQATT and CDR2 is SNEGSKA (reference sequence). Trimming took 7 bases from V and 3 from J, leaving 16 bases between them. This CDR3 is 13 amino acids long. For the CDR3, the DNA is TGCAGTGTCCCACGGCCCCCCTTCTACGAGCAGTACTTC. Translated, it gives CSVPRPPFYEQYF.

This clonotype was seen ten or more times. For the CDR3, the DNA is TGTGCCAGCAGCCAACTCAGGTCCTACGAGCAGTACTTC. Translation: CASSQLRSYEQYF. The rearrangement joins TRBV11-2 to TRBJ2-7; the D is unclear. The CDR3 runs to 13 residues. Trimming took 5 bases from V and 1 from J, leaving 9 bases between them. The germline V gene encodes CDR1 SGHAT and CDR2 FQNNGV.

This clonotype is medium-sized within its sample. The V gene is TRBV4-3, the J gene TRBJ1-2; D gene unclear. Per the germline V gene, CDR1 is LGHNA and CDR2 is YSLEER. This CDR3 has 13 amino acids. V gave up 1 base and J gave up 4 bases, with 7 bases separating them. CDR3 bases: TGCGCCAGCAGCCAAGCGGCTGGCTATGGCTACACCTTC. Amino acid sequence: CASSQAAGYGYTF.

There are many counts of this clonotype. CDR3 DNA: TGTGCCAGCAGTTTTCGGCTGGGCAATGAGCAGTTCTTC. Translating it yields CASSFRLGNEQFF. V and J are TRBV6-5 and TRBJ2-1, with unresolved D. The ends were cut back, 4 bases at V and 6 bases at J, with 10 bases in the middle. The germline V gene encodes CDR1 MNHEY and CDR2 SVGAGI. The CDR3 spans 13 residues.

This clonotype is classed as medium-sized. Here the CDR3 DNA reads TGTGCCAGCAGCGCACGGGGACAGGGATGGAGCACAGATACGCAGTATTTT. This encodes CASSARGQGWSTDTQYF. This chain uses TRBV9 with TRBJ2-3; 9 bases line up with TRBD1. The CDR3 is made up of 17 amino acids. Germline assignment: CDR1 SGDLS and CDR2 YYNGEE. J was trimmed by 0 bases and V by 3 bases; bases with no gene match: 8.

This clonotype is medium-sized within its sample. This rearrangement joins TRBV7-8 to TRBJ2-3; 9 bases line up with TRBD2. The CDR3 has 17 residues. The trim removed 1 base at V and 4 bases at J, leaving 9 bases unmatched. Germline lookup yields CDR1 SGHVS and CDR2 FQNEAQ. In DNA, the CDR3 is TGTGCCAGCAGCTTAGGCTTGCGGGGGGGCCTCTCAGATACGCAGTATTTT. Translated: CASSLGLRGGLSDTQYF.

Ten or more counts support this clonotype. The rearrangement joins TRBV4-3 to TRBJ2-3; tentative D call: TRBD2 (5 bases). The V and J ends lost 0 bases and 4 bases respectively, with 11 bases between them. Looked up from germline, CDR1 is LGHNA and CDR2 is YSLEER. The CDR3 consists of 15 residues. DNA of the CDR3: TGCGCCAGCAGCCAAGATGTCGGGGTTTCAGATACGCAGTATTTT. Translation gives CASSQDVGVSDTQYF.

This clonotype was recorded at least ten times. The gene calls are TRBV6-5 and TRBJ1-6; 7 bases map to TRBD1. The V gene's germline CDR1 is MNHEY and CDR2 SVGAGI. The ends lost 0 bases at V and 3 bases at J; junction bases unmatched: 8. The CDR3 loop spans 18 amino acids. The DNA for the CDR3 is TGTGCCAGCAGTTACTCCCGACAGGGAAATAACTATAATTCACCCCTCCACTTT. Amino acid sequence: CASSYSRQGNNYNSPLHF.

This clonotype ranks as large. The rearrangement links TRBV15 to TRBJ1-5; 7 bases agree with TRBD1. The V gene end was trimmed by 0 bases and the J gene end by 2 bases; junction bases not matched to a gene: 4. Germline V gene sequence: CDR1 LNHNV, CDR2 YYDKDF (reference sequence). The length of the CDR3 is 16 residues. CDR3: CATSRDKGAGNQPQHF. The CDR3, as DNA: TGTGCCACCAGCAGAGATAAGGGGGCAGGCAATCAGCCCCAGCATTTT.

This clonotype came up many times. This chain connects TRBV12-3 or TRBV12-4 to TRBJ1-1; the D gene is possibly TRBD1 (5 bases). The CDR3 loop spans 14 amino acids. The ends were cut back, 6 bases at V and 2 bases at J, with 13 bases in the middle. The CDR3, as DNA: TGTGCCAGCAGAGTTGCGGGGGGTAACACTGAAGCTTTCTTT. Translated: CASRVAGGNTEAFF.

By share, this clonotype counts as medium-sized. The genes are TRBV6-2 or TRBV6-3 and TRBJ1-1, with 7 bases that match TRBD1. CDR1 and CDR2 from the germline V gene are MNHEY and SVGEGT. This CDR3 has 14 residues. The V and J ends lost 6 bases and 0 bases, in that order; junction bases with no gene match: 4. CDR3 bases: TGTGCCAGCAGACTAGGACAGGTGAACACTGAAGCTTTCTTT. It encodes CASRLGQVNTEAFF.

This clonotype ranks as medium-sized (0.01 to 0.1%). The rearrangement joins TRBV20-1 to TRBJ2-3, with 11 bases matching TRBD2. Germline CDR1 is DFQATT and CDR2 is SNEGSKA (reference sequence). Losses at the gene ends were 6 bases for V and 2 bases for J; bases not matched to a gene: 10. The CDR3 is made up of 16 amino acids. CDR3 amino acids: CSAPRLAGGLTDTQYF. The CDR3 nucleotides read TGCAGTGCCCCCAGGCTAGCGGGGGGCCTCACAGATACGCAGTATTTT.

By share, this clonotype counts as medium-sized. The chain couples TRBV6-5 to TRBJ2-5; 8 positions agree with TRBD2. Trimming removed 5 bases from V and 5 bases from J; junction bases left unmatched: 4. Germline CDR1 reads MNHEY; CDR2 reads SVGAGI. This CDR3 contains 13 residues. The CDR3 region has the DNA TGTGCCAGCAGTCTTAGCGGGGCGGAGACCCAGTACTTC. Its protein product is CASSLSGAETQYF.

By frequency in the sample, this clonotype is medium-sized (0.01 to 0.1%). The chain employs TRBV5-6 and TRBJ2-4, with 7 bases identical to TRBD1. Losses at the gene ends were 4 bases for V and 6 bases for J; bases not matched to a gene: 7. From germline, CDR1 is SGHDT and CDR2 YYEEEE. This CDR3 comprises 14 residues. The CDR3 region has the DNA TGTGCCAGCAGCACGGACAGGACAACAAACATTCAGTACTTC. It codes for CASSTDRTTNIQYF.

Many counts were recorded for this clonotype. This chain uses TRBV7-2 with TRBJ2-5; D may be TRBD2 (6 bases). V lost 6 bases and J 2 bases, leaving 13 bases between the germline ends. The germline V gene has CDR1 SGHTA and CDR2 FQGNSA. The CDR3 is 14 residues long. CDR3 DNA sequence: TGTGCCAGCAGACGCGGGATGTGGCAAGAGACCCAGTACTTC. This codes for CASRRGMWQETQYF.

The chain is built from TRBV29-1 and TRBJ2-7; TRBD1 matches 7 bases. Trimming took 5 bases from V and 1 from J; bases not matched to a gene: 2. Germline CDR1 and CDR2: SQVTM and ANQGSEA. This CDR3 comprises 12 residues. CDR3: CSVRTGSYEQYF. The CDR3 bases are TGCAGCGTTAGGACAGGTTCCTACGAGCAGTACTTC.